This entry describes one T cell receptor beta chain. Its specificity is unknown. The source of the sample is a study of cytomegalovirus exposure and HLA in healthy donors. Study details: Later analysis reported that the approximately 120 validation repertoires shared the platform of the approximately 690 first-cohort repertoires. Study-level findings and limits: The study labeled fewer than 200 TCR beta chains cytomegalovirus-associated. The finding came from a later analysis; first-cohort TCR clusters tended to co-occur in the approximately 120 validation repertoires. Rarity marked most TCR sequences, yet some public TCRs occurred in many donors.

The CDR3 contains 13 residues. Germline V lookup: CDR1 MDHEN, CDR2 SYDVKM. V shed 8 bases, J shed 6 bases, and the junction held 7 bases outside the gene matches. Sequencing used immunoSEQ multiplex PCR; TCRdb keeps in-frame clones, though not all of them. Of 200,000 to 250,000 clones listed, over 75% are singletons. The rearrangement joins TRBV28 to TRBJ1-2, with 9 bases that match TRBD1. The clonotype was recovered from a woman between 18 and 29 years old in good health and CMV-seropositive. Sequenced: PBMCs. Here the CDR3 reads CASEDRGYNGYTF. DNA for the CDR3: TGTGCCAGCGAAGACAGGGGGTATAATGGCTACACCTTC.